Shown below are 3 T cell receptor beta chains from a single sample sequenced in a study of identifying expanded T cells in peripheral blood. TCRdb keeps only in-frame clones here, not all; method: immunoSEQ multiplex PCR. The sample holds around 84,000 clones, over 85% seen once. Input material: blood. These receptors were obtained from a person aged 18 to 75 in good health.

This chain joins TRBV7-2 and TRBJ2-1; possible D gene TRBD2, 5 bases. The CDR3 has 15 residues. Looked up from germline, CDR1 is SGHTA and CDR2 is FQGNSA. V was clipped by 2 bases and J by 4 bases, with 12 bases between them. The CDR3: CASSLSLADYNEQFF. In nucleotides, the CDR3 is TGTGCCAGCAGCTTAAGCCTAGCCGATTACAATGAGCAGTTCTTC.

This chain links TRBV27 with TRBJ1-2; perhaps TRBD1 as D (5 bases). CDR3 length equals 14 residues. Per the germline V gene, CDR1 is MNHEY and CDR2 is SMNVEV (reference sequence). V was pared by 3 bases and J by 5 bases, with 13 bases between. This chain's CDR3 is CASSFGTSGYGYTF. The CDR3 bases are TGTGCCAGCAGTTTTGGGACGAGTGGGTATGGCTACACCTTC.

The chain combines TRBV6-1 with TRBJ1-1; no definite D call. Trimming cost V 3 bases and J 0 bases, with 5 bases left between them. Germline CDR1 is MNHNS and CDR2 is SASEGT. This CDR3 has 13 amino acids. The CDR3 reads CASSDSMNTEAFF. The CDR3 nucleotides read TGTGCCAGCAGTGACAGTATGAACACTGAAGCTTTCTTT.